This T cell receptor beta chain was sequenced for a study of cytotoxic CD8 clonotypes in ibrutinib-treated CLL. Study context: Responses comprised 25 or so partial and 2 complete; at median around 72 months, roughly 15 remained remitted and roughly 12 progressed.

Study-wide results and caveats: Clonality grew at ibrutinib response; at progression, it decreased back toward baseline. Baseline levels of clonality went above those of age-matched healthy donors and moved with circulating CD8+ T-cell counts. Public clonotypes, an uncommon group, contracted or remained stable on treatment.

Assay used: immunoSEQ multiplex PCR; TCRdb lists only in-frame clones, some missing. The data contain roughly 150,000 clones, 81% of them singletons. A note on this clone: The antigen is unknown.

The CDR3 runs 15 residues. Per germline, CDR1 LNHDA and CDR2 SQIVND (reference sequence). V lost 10 bases, J lost 0 bases, and 18 bases lay in between. This sample comprised PBMCs, obtained after 12 months of ibrutinib treatment. The chain joins TRBV19 to TRBJ1-2, with D perhaps TRBD1 (5 bases). The TCR originated in a human donor with chronic lymphocytic leukemia. The DNA for the CDR3 is TGTGCCACTACCCAAACCGGGACCTCTAACTATGGCTACACCTTC. It yields the protein CATTQTGTSNYGYTF.